The 17 T cell receptor beta chains given below trace back to one sample, sequenced in a study of blood T cell repertoires in COVID-19. Sequenced by immunoSEQ multiplex PCR; TCRdb stores in-frame clones only, minus some. Of approximately 46,000 clones in the sample, under 90% were seen once. Sequencing used peripheral blood. The receptors were gathered from an elderly woman with COVID-19, enrolled during active disease.

The V and J genes are TRBV4-2 and TRBJ1-5; 9 nucleotides line up with TRBD1. The CDR3 length is 15 residues. V lost 1 base to trimming and J lost 6 bases; unmatched junction nucleotides: 4. From germline, CDR1 is LGHNA and CDR2 YNFKEQ. The CDR3 DNA follows: TGTGCCAGCAGCCAAGGTGGGACAGGGACTCAGCCCCAGCATTTT. This translates into CASSQGGTGTQPQHF.

J is TRBJ2-1 and V is TRBV7-3, with TRBD2 as a possible D gene (6 bases). This CDR3 comprises 14 residues. The V gene's germline CDR1 is SGHTA and CDR2 FQGTGA. Trimming pared 2 bases from V and 6 bases from J, leaving 11 bases between. This CDR3 reads CASSLGGAGNEQFF. DNA for the CDR3: TGTGCCAGCAGCTTAGGAGGGGCCGGCAATGAGCAGTTCTTC.

CDR3 sequence reads: CASSVDSSGNTIYF. CDR3 DNA sequence: TGTGCCAGCAGCGTAGACAGCTCTGGAAACACCATATATTTT. V and J are TRBV9 and TRBJ1-3; D is unclear. CDR3 length: 14 amino acids. In germline, CDR1 is SGDLS, CDR2 YYNGEE. The V end was cut by 0 bases, the J end by 0 bases, with 4 bases between.

The V and J genes are TRBV7-3 and TRBJ1-1, with no clear D. The V gene's germline CDR1 is SGHTA and CDR2 FQGTGA. The ends were cut back, 1 base at V and 7 bases at J, with 7 bases in the middle. This CDR3 spans 12 amino acids. CDR3 loop: CASSLIPGEAFF. The CDR3 DNA reads TGTGCCAGCAGCTTAATTCCCGGTGAAGCTTTCTTT.

The V and J genes are TRBV28 and TRBJ1-4; 9 positions agree with TRBD1. Germline V gene lookup returns CDR1 MDHEN and CDR2 SYDVKM. The ends lost 7 bases at V and 11 bases at J; junction bases unmatched: 14. The CDR3 spans 15 residues. The CDR3 DNA reads TGTGCCAGCAATCCAACCGGGACAGGGATTCGCAAACTGTTTTTT. It translates to CASNPTGTGIRKLFF.

The chain uses TRBV4-2 and TRBJ2-7; D is ambiguous. Trimming shortened V by 1 base and J by 6 bases, and 7 bases separated the two germline ends. The CDR3 is 12 residues long. Germline-derived CDR1 and CDR2 are LGHNA and YNFKEQ. Written as DNA, the CDR3 is TGTGCCAGCAGCCAAGTTCCCCGCGAGCAGTACTTC. Translating gives CASSQVPREQYF.

The DNA of the CDR3 is TGCGCCTCCGGTCCTCTAGTGGCCCAGTACTTC. It specifies CASGPLVAQYF. The chain employs TRBV10-1 and TRBJ2-5; the D is unclear. The V gene's germline CDR1 is WNHNN and CDR2 SYGVQD (reference sequence). This CDR3 contains 11 residues. The ends were cut back, 11 bases at V and 9 bases at J, with 16 bases in the middle.

The genes are TRBV9 and TRBJ2-3; perhaps TRBD1 as D (5 bases). The CDR3 is 16 amino acids. Germline-derived CDR1 and CDR2 are SGDLS and YYNGEE. V was cut by 0 bases and J by 0 bases, with 11 bases left in between. CDR3 DNA sequence: TGTGCCAGCAGCGTAGGGGGCACCTACAGCACAGATACGCAGTATTTT. It translates to CASSVGGTYSTDTQYF.

The chain recombines TRBV2 with TRBJ2-5, with TRBD1 identical over 7 bases. This CDR3 has 14 amino acids. CDR1 and CDR2 (germline): SNHLY, FYNNEI. V lost 6 bases, J lost 2 bases, and 6 bases stayed unmatched. The CDR3 DNA reads as TGTGCCAGCAGCGCTTGGGACAGACAAGAGACCCAGTACTTC. The encoded protein is CASSAWDRQETQYF.

The genes are TRBV6-1 and TRBJ2-2; D gene ambiguous. Trimming removed 5 bases from V and 1 base from J, with 8 bases in between. Per germline, CDR1 MNHNS and CDR2 SASEGT. The length of the CDR3 is 14 residues. CDR3 in DNA: TGTGCCAGCAGTTTGTACTGGAACACCGGGGAGCTGTTTTTT. Amino acid sequence: CASSLYWNTGELFF.

The CDR3 sequence is CASSPIGYQETQYF. The CDR3 DNA reads TGCGCCAGCAGCCCTATCGGGTACCAAGAGACCCAGTACTTC. The rearrangement uses TRBV4-1 and TRBJ2-5; unclear D gene. Germline-derived CDR1 and CDR2 are MGHRA and YSYEKL. The CDR3 loop spans 14 amino acids. V was pared by 4 bases and J by 0 bases, with 9 bases between.

This chain joins TRBV24-1 and TRBJ2-1; TRBD2 agrees at 10 bases. The CDR3 extends over 16 amino acids. V lost 4 bases, J lost 4 bases, and 6 bases stayed unmatched. Per germline, CDR1 KGHDR and CDR2 SFDVKD. The CDR3 loop is CATSDSGLADYNEQFF. For the CDR3, the DNA is TGTGCCACCAGTGACTCCGGACTAGCGGATTACAATGAGCAGTTCTTC.

V and J are TRBV5-8 and TRBJ1-4; D call uncertain. The CDR3 contains 15 residues. V lost 4 bases, J lost 7 bases, and 17 bases lay in between. In germline, CDR1 is SGHTS, CDR2 YDEGEE. In DNA form, the CDR3 reads TGTGCCAGCAGCCCACCGGGGAGGAGCTCTGAAAAACTGTTTTTT. Translation gives CASSPPGRSSEKLFF.

The gene calls are TRBV10-3 and TRBJ1-6; D not resolved. The germline V and J ends were trimmed by 5 bases and 7 bases, with 9 bases remaining between them. The CDR3 contains 13 residues. In germline, CDR1 is ENHRY, CDR2 SYGVKD. The CDR3 reads CAISPLGNSPLHF. CDR3 coding DNA: TGTGCCATCAGTCCGTTGGGCAATTCACCCCTCCACTTT.

V is TRBV24-1 and J is TRBJ2-3, with 7 bases aligning to TRBD2. CDR1 is KGHDR and CDR2 is SFDVKD in the germline V gene. V trimming: 7 bases; J trimming: 1 base; junction bases outside the gene matches: 1. The CDR3 runs 13 residues. Here the CDR3 DNA reads TGTGCCACCAGGGCGGGAGGCACAGATACGCAGTATTTT. Protein sequence: CATRAGGTDTQYF.

The chain recombines TRBV28 with TRBJ2-7, with D unresolved. This CDR3 region has 15 residues. V was pared by 3 bases and J by 6 bases, with 18 bases between. Germline CDR1 reads MDHEN; CDR2 reads SYDVKM. CDR3 sequence: CASSFMGQRTSEQYF. CDR3 coding DNA: TGTGCCAGCAGTTTTATGGGCCAACGAACCTCCGAGCAGTACTTC.

This clone has a handful of counts. The rearrangement joins TRBV4-2 to TRBJ1-2, with 8 bases fitting TRBD1. The V gene's germline CDR1 is LGHNA and CDR2 YNFKEQ. The CDR3 contains 16 residues. Losses at the gene ends were 0 bases for V and 7 bases for J; bases not matched to a gene: 10. The CDR3: CASSQDPGQGYGGYTF. The CDR3 DNA reads TGTGCCAGCAGCCAAGATCCAGGACAGGGCTATGGTGGCTACACCTTC.